This TCR beta chain is from a study of neurological immune-mediated disorders. Synthesis of cDNA was accomplished via 5'RACE employing 10-nucleotide random UMIs. TCRdb ran MiXCR on the 5' RACE reads and lists one entry per CDR3 protein. The sample carries 65,000 to 85,000 distinct CDR3 sequences, 3.2% recorded once. The CDR3 loop spans 16 amino acids. Germline V gene sequence: CDR1 KGHSH, CDR2 LQKENI. Trimming removed 0 bases from V and 0 bases from J, with 9 bases in between. Study outcomes and limitations: When repertoires were grouped phylogenetically, those of 18 of 34 multiple sclerosis patients fell into one related-CDR3 cluster, a possible signature.

This clonotype has ten or more counts. Its antigen is still unknown. The source is a woman aged 45-65 years with multiple sclerosis. Sequencing was performed on PBMCs. The V gene is TRBV18, the J gene TRBJ2-4; no clear D gene. In DNA, the CDR3 is TGTGCCAGCTCACCACCGTCGGGTCTAGCCAAAAACATTCAGTACTTC. Translation gives CASSPPSGLAKNIQYF.